Below are 10 T cell receptor beta chains sequenced from a single sample in a study of blood T cells in healthy people across ages. Then a second PCR, running roughly 7 to 11 cycles, was carried out with a sample-barcoded 5' primer and a J-beta primer mix. TCRdb called the 5' RACE reads again in MiXCR, with one record for every CDR3 protein. The table shows some 640,000 distinct CDR3 sequences, with about 30% occurring only once. Sequenced input: blood. These receptors were obtained from a woman of 80 years or more in good health.

This clonotype occurred a few times. A much more abundant neighbour one base away suggests this may be a read error. V and J are TRBV6-5 and TRBJ2-7; D is possibly TRBD1 (6 bases). The CDR3 has 15 amino acids. V lost 8 bases, J lost 2 bases, and 19 bases lay in between. Per germline, CDR1 MNHEY and CDR2 SVGAGI. The CDR3 coding sequence is TGTGCCAGCCGAAGAGGGTGGACAGAGACCTACGAGCAGTACTTC. This translates into CASRRGWTETYEQYF.

The chain joins TRBV29-1 to TRBJ2-3; 9 nucleotides line up with TRBD2. The CDR3 is 14 amino acids. Unmatched junction bases numbered 4, after V lost 2 bases and J lost 4 bases. Per germline, CDR1 SQVTM and CDR2 ANQGSEA. CDR3 bases: TGCAGCGTTGAACTAGCGGGATCCCCAGATACGCAGTATTTT. The encoded protein is CSVELAGSPDTQYF.

This clonotype appeared many times. The chain carries TRBV7-9 and TRBJ2-5; the D gene is possibly TRBD2 (6 bases). Germline V gene lookup returns CDR1 SEHNR and CDR2 FQNEAQ (reference sequence). Trimming took off 7 bases at V and 5 bases at J, with 8 bases between the two ends. This CDR3 is 11 amino acids long. The CDR3: CASIRGETQYF. As DNA, the CDR3 is TGTGCCAGCATCCGGGGGGAGACCCAGTACTTC. Filled out from reference TRBV7-9 and TRBJ2-5, the complete variable domain reads DTGVSQNPRHKITKRGQNVTFRCDPISEHNRLYWYRQTLGQGPEFLTYFQNEAQLEKSRLLSDRFSAERPKGSFSTLEIQRTEQGDSAMYLCASIRGETQYFGPGTRLLVL.

This clonotype was seen ten or more times. The J gene is TRBJ2-3, the V gene TRBV7-2, with a tentative D call TRBD2 (6 bases). Germline-derived CDR1 and CDR2 are SGHTA and FQGNSA. V was shortened by 4 bases and J by 14 bases, with 13 bases between the two germline ends. The CDR3 runs to 11 residues. The CDR3 sequence is CASSYRDWMYF. Written as DNA, the CDR3 is TGTGCCAGCAGCTACCGGGACTGGATGTATTTT.

The J gene is TRBJ2-7, the V gene TRBV4-2; D unclear. The germline V gene encodes CDR1 LGHNA and CDR2 YNFKEQ. The CDR3 contains 14 residues. Trimming left V 0 bases short and J 3 bases short, with 9 bases between. CDR3 DNA: TGTGCCAGCAGCCAAGAAGTGGGAAGCTACGAGCAGTACTTC. Its protein product is CASSQEVGSYEQYF.

This clonotype appeared many times. This chain uses TRBV5-1 with TRBJ2-6; D is unresolved. Germline-derived CDR1 and CDR2 are SGHRS and YFSETQ. V was trimmed by 4 bases and J by 0 bases, leaving 8 bases between them. The CDR3 length is 15 residues. Here the CDR3 DNA reads TGCGCCAGCAGCCTTGAGAGCTCTGGGGCCAACGTCCTGACTTTC. Residues: CASSLESSGANVLTF. Using reference TRBV5-1 and TRBJ2-6 for the parts outside the CDR3, the full variable domain is KAGVTQTPRYLIKTRGQQVTLSCSPISGHRSVSWYQQTPGQGLQFLFEYFSETQRNKGNFPGRFSGRQFSNSRSEMNVSTLELGDSALYLCASSLESSGANVLTFGAGSRLTVL.

The chain joins TRBV6-2 or TRBV6-3 to TRBJ2-1; 8 bases are shared with TRBD1. The CDR3 runs to 13 residues. The ends lost 4 bases at V and 9 bases at J; junction bases unmatched: 5. Germline V CDR1 and CDR2: MNHEY, SVGEGT. Here the CDR3 reads CASSLDRAGEQFF. The DNA for the CDR3 is TGTGCCAGCAGTTTGGACAGGGCAGGTGAGCAGTTCTTC.

This clonotype occurred many times. This chain uses TRBV3-1 with TRBJ2-7, with D perhaps TRBD1 or TRBD2 (5 bases each). V lost 0 bases and J lost 3, with 12 bases in between. The V gene's germline CDR1 is LGHDT and CDR2 YNNKEL (reference sequence). CDR3 length equals 15 residues. This chain's CDR3 is CASSQDHRGVYEQYF. The CDR3 coding sequence is TGTGCCAGCAGCCAAGATCACCGAGGGGTCTACGAGCAGTACTTC.

This clonotype was counted many times. V and J are TRBV7-2 and TRBJ2-3; 13 bases fit TRBD2. The J segment lost 5 bases and the V segment lost 2 bases, leaving 7 bases of the junction unmatched. Germline loops: CDR1 SGHTA, CDR2 FQGNSA. The CDR3 has 17 residues. CDR3 nucleotide sequence: TGTGCCAGCAGCTTATCACTAGCGGGGGGGCCCGGAGATACGCAGTATTTT. Translated, it gives CASSLSLAGGPGDTQYF.

This rearrangement joins TRBV5-5 to TRBJ1-6, with TRBD1 matching over 7 bases. V gave up 4 bases and J gave up 5 bases; unmatched junction bases: 6. The CDR3 length is 15 residues. Germline V gives CDR1 SGHKS, CDR2 YYEKEE (reference sequence). This chain's CDR3 is CASSPGQADNSPLHF. DNA of the CDR3: TGTGCCAGCAGCCCCGGACAGGCCGATAATTCACCCCTCCACTTT.